These 7 T cell receptor beta chains share one sample of origin, sequenced in a study of shared clonotypes between healthy human individuals (dated by TCRdb to 2020 to 2021). For the CD8 naive samples, CD45RO-negative cells were positively selected for CCR7, yielding a CD45RA+CCR7+ population from which TemRA cells were excluded. Library preparation was by the immunoSEQ multiplex PCR assay. The source is immuneACCESS, and TCRdb retained only in-frame sequences with V and J called. Part of the clones is not carried over; for the studies checked, unresolved V genes explain less than half of this, and the remainder is unexplained. The sample data list about 2,100,000 clones, and about 92% of these were observed just once. The top ten hold 1.7% of the sample. Sequenced: naive CD8+ T cells from PBMCs. Interpreted using the paper, the cell subset or site label stands for: CD45RA+CCR7+. All receptors come from a man aged 18 to 30 in good health. Some clones in this sample may be carry-over from other donors' samples.

The chain couples TRBV19 to TRBJ2-7; 9 bases align to TRBD1. The J segment lost 4 bases and the V segment lost 3 bases, leaving 7 bases of the junction unmatched. Germline V CDR1 and CDR2: LNHDA, SQIVND (reference sequence). The CDR3 is 15 amino acids. This CDR3 is CASSMEDRGPYEQYF. DNA of the CDR3: TGTGCCAGTAGTATGGAGGACAGGGGACCTTACGAGCAGTACTTC.

The chain combines TRBV7-9 with TRBJ2-3; possible D gene TRBD1, 6 bases. This CDR3 is built from 15 residues. The germline V gene encodes CDR1 SEHNR and CDR2 FQNEAQ (reference sequence). Between the trimmed V and J ends, which lost 0 bases and 6 bases, there was a span of 13 bases. The CDR3 loop reads CASSLAGRGTDTQYF. In DNA form, the CDR3 reads TGTGCCAGCAGCTTAGCGGGCAGGGGAACGGATACGCAGTATTTT.

The genes are TRBV6-1 and TRBJ1-2; D is possibly TRBD1 (5 bases). Germline V gives CDR1 MNHNS, CDR2 SASEGT. The CDR3 is 17 residues long. The V end lost 3 bases, the J end lost 5 bases, and 22 bases lay between the germline ends. The CDR3 coding sequence is TGTGCCAGCAGTGATTTTTCCGGGACCCGGTTCCCTTATGGCTACACCTTC. Its translation is CASSDFSGTRFPYGYTF.

This chain connects TRBV19 to TRBJ1-4; D ambiguous. The CDR3 loop spans 11 amino acids. Per the germline V gene, CDR1 is LNHDA and CDR2 is SQIVND (reference sequence). V lost 4 bases, J lost 5 bases, and 2 bases lay in between. The CDR3 region has the DNA TGTGCCAGTAGTAAGAATGAAAAACTGTTTTTT. Protein sequence: CASSKNEKLFF.

The chain joins TRBV7-9 to TRBJ1-1, with D maybe TRBD1 (5 bases). CDR1 SEHNR and CDR2 FQNEAQ come from the germline V gene (reference sequence). Trimming took off 1 base at V and 7 bases at J, with 13 bases between the two ends. The CDR3 is 14 residues long. CDR3 sequence reads: CASSLVDGGVEAFF. The DNA of the CDR3 is TGTGCCAGCAGCTTAGTAGACGGGGGGGTTGAAGCTTTCTTT. The variable domain in full, completed from reference TRBV7-9 and TRBJ1-1, reads DTGVSQNPRHKITKRGQNVTFRCDPISEHNRLYWYRQTLGQGPEFLTYFQNEAQLEKSRLLSDRFSAERPKGSFSTLEIQRTEQGDSAMYLCASSLVDGGVEAFFGQGTRLTVV.

This chain connects TRBV7-2 to TRBJ2-7; D gene ambiguous. The ends were cut back, 5 bases at V and 5 bases at J, with 13 bases in the middle. This CDR3 spans 13 amino acids. Germline V CDR1 and CDR2: SGHTA, FQGNSA. CDR3 in amino acids: CASSGRGSHEQYF. DNA of the CDR3: TGTGCCAGCAGCGGCCGAGGTTCCCACGAGCAGTACTTC.

This rearrangement joins TRBV6-5 to TRBJ2-6; maybe TRBD2 (5 bases). V lost 3 bases to trimming and J lost 12 bases, with 21 bases between them. CDR1 is MNHEY and CDR2 is SVGAGI in the germline V gene. The CDR3 covers 16 residues. CDR3 in amino acids: CASSYEGLDPLSVLTF. The DNA for the CDR3 is TGTGCCAGCAGTTATGAGGGCTTGGACCCCTTAAGCGTCCTGACTTTC.